These 32 T cell receptor beta chains were all obtained from the same sample, sequenced in a study of blood T cell repertoires in COVID-19. Produced via immunoSEQ multiplex PCR; TCRdb's table is partial and in-frame only. The table has fewer than 50,000 clones, 85% to 95% seen once. Sequenced sample: peripheral blood. All receptors derive from a man aged 45-60 years with COVID-19, enrolled during active disease.

The sample holds a few counts of this clone. V is TRBV14 and J is TRBJ1-4; unclear D gene. The length of the CDR3 is 17 residues. Germline lookup yields CDR1 SGHDN and CDR2 FVKESK. Trimming shortened V by 0 bases and J by 4 bases, and 15 bases separated the two germline ends. The CDR3 DNA reads as TGTGCCAGCAGCCAAGACGGTCCCCGAGGGTTTAATGAAAAACTGTTTTTT. This gives the protein CASSQDGPRGFNEKLFF.

The chain carries TRBV7-6 and TRBJ2-3, with 11 bases matching TRBD2. The CDR3 runs to 15 residues. In germline, CDR1 is SGHVS, CDR2 FNYEAQ. Trimming took 4 bases from V and 4 from J; bases not matched to a gene: 4. The CDR3 bases are TGTGCCAGCAGCTCCATGGGACTAGCGGCAGATACGCAGTATTTT. This encodes CASSSMGLAADTQYF. Looking up the rest from reference TRBV7-6 and TRBJ2-3 gives the full variable domain: GAGVSQSPRYKVTKRGQDVALRCDPISGHVSLYWYRQALGQGPEFLTYFNYEAQQDKSGLPNDRFSAERPEGSISTLTIQRTEQRDSAMYRCASSSMGLAADTQYFGPGTRLTVL.

The rearrangement links TRBV30 to TRBJ2-7; 9 nucleotides match TRBD1. Germline V gives CDR1 GTSNPN, CDR2 SVGIG (reference sequence). This CDR3 contains 12 residues. The J segment lost 2 bases and the V segment lost 7 bases, leaving 3 bases of the junction unmatched. The CDR3: CASDRGAYEQYF. In nucleotides, the CDR3 is TGTGCCTCCGACAGGGGGGCCTACGAGCAGTACTTC.

This chain connects TRBV4-1 to TRBJ1-4; D might be TRBD1 (5 bases). CDR3 length: 16 amino acids. Germline V CDR1 and CDR2: MGHRA, YSYEKL. V lost 1 base and J lost 8, with 17 bases in between. Here the CDR3 DNA reads TGCGCCAGCAGCCAAGGAAGGACGACAAGGGGCGAAAAACTGTTTTTT. Translating it yields CASSQGRTTRGEKLFF.

The chain combines TRBV4-1 with TRBJ1-1, with 8 bases matching TRBD1. CDR3 length: 14 amino acids. V shed 4 bases and J 1 base; nucleotides not matched to a gene: 2. Germline V gene lookup returns CDR1 MGHRA and CDR2 YSYEKL. CDR3 in amino acids: CASSPTGGNTEAFF. In DNA form, the CDR3 reads TGCGCCAGCAGCCCTACAGGGGGGAACACTGAAGCTTTCTTT.

This clone was seen only once. The chain joins TRBV28 to TRBJ1-4; maybe TRBD1 (5 bases). V lost 6 bases and J 7 bases, leaving 18 bases between the germline ends. The germline V gene has CDR1 MDHEN and CDR2 SYDVKM. This CDR3 contains 15 residues. CDR3 nucleotide sequence: TGTGCCAGCAGACCGGGAGGGAGGGGCGGTGAAAAACTGTTTTTT. This translates into CASRPGGRGGEKLFF.

This clone showed up just once. The chain links TRBV6-2 or TRBV6-3 to TRBJ2-7, with D perhaps TRBD1 (5 bases). Germline assignment: CDR1 MNHEY and CDR2 SVGEGT. The V end was cut by 5 bases, the J end by 7 bases, with 15 bases between. CDR3 length equals 13 residues. The CDR3 here is CASSPSRDEEQYF. The CDR3 coding sequence is TGTGCCAGCAGTCCATCCAGGGATGAGGAGCAGTACTTC.

The CDR3 is CAINPGTGPKEQYF. CDR3 nucleotides: TGTGCCATCAACCCGGGTACCGGCCCTAAAGAGCAGTACTTC. The rearrangement joins TRBV10-3 to TRBJ2-7, with D hard to call. The germline CDR1 and CDR2 sequences are ENHRY and SYGVKD. V was clipped by 7 bases and J by 7 bases, with 20 bases between them. The CDR3 is made up of 14 amino acids.

The rearrangement uses TRBV15 and TRBJ1-3; 7 positions agree with TRBD1. Trimming took 5 bases from V and 8 from J; bases not matched to a gene: 6. The germline V gene encodes CDR1 LNHNV and CDR2 YYDKDF (reference sequence). This CDR3 region has 13 residues. CDR3 in amino acids: CATSLDREDTIYF. The CDR3 nucleotides are TGTGCCACCAGCTTAGACAGGGAGGACACCATATATTTT.

The chain recombines TRBV10-3 with TRBJ2-7; 8 bases align to TRBD1. Germline values: CDR1 ENHRY, CDR2 SYGVKD. The CDR3 consists of 13 residues. V shed 5 bases, J shed 6 bases, and the junction held 6 bases outside the gene matches. CDR3 sequence: CAISQDRASEQYF. The CDR3, as DNA: TGTGCCATCAGTCAGGACAGGGCCAGCGAGCAGTACTTC.

This chain uses TRBV7-8 with TRBJ1-5; no clear D gene. Germline assignment: CDR1 SGHVS and CDR2 FQNEAQ. CDR3 length equals 16 residues. Trimming took off 1 base at V and 1 base at J, with 11 bases between the two ends. In DNA form, the CDR3 reads TGTGCCAGCAGCTTAGTCGGTTCCCTAAGCAATCAGCCCCAGCATTTT. It yields the protein CASSLVGSLSNQPQHF.

This clone showed up just once. The chain links TRBV4-3 to TRBJ1-5, with 9 nucleotides matching TRBD1. CDR3 length equals 15 residues. V gave up 4 bases and J gave up 5 bases; unmatched junction bases: 6. Germline V gene lookup returns CDR1 LGHNA and CDR2 YSLEER. This chain's CDR3 is CASSRSWTGDQPQHF. The CDR3 nucleotides read TGCGCCAGCAGCCGATCTTGGACAGGGGATCAGCCCCAGCATTTT.

This clone has only one observation. The rearrangement uses TRBV4-2 and TRBJ2-7; maybe TRBD2 (6 bases). Germline CDR1 reads LGHNA; CDR2 reads YNFKEQ. There are 17 residues in the CDR3. Trimming removed 1 base at V and 4 bases at J, with 20 bases between. CDR3 sequence reads: CASSQVRRLDSWYEQYF. DNA of the CDR3: TGTGCCAGCAGCCAAGTCCGGCGACTAGATTCTTGGTACGAGCAGTACTTC.

The genes are TRBV19 and TRBJ2-2, with 7 positions matching TRBD1. The CDR3 totals 13 residues. CDR1 and CDR2 from the germline V gene are LNHDA and SQIVND (reference sequence). Trimming removed 7 bases from V and 3 bases from J; junction bases left unmatched: 2. The CDR3, as DNA: TGTGCCAGTAACGACAGGGACACCGGGGAGCTGTTTTTT. This codes for CASNDRDTGELFF.

The chain uses TRBV7-2 and TRBJ1-4, with TRBD1 matching over 8 bases. Germline V gene lookup returns CDR1 SGHTA and CDR2 FQGNSA. There are 14 residues in the CDR3. The J segment lost 2 bases and the V segment lost 6 bases, leaving 2 bases of the junction unmatched. CDR3: CASSYRGTNEKLFF. CDR3 sequence (DNA): TGTGCCAGCAGTTACAGGGGGACTAATGAAAAACTGTTTTTT.

V gene TRBV5-1 combines with J gene TRBJ1-1; TRBD1 matches 7 bases. Per the germline V gene, CDR1 is SGHRS and CDR2 is YFSETQ. The CDR3 totals 14 residues. V shed 0 bases and J 6 bases; nucleotides not matched to a gene: 5. The CDR3: CASSLAAGGAEAFF. The CDR3 DNA follows: TGCGCCAGCAGCTTGGCGGCAGGGGGAGCTGAAGCTTTCTTT. Filled out from reference TRBV5-1 and TRBJ1-1, the complete variable domain reads KAGVTQTPRYLIKTRGQQVTLSCSPISGHRSVSWYQQTPGQGLQFLFEYFSETQRNKGNFPGRFSGRQFSNSRSEMNVSTLELGDSALYLCASSLAAGGAEAFFGQGTRLTVV.

V and J are TRBV27 and TRBJ2-1, with D possibly being TRBD2 (5 bases). The CDR3 consists of 14 residues. The V and J ends lost 2 bases and 9 bases respectively, with 14 bases between them. Germline values: CDR1 MNHEY, CDR2 SMNVEV (reference sequence). CDR3 region: CASSLGLAGSEQFF. The CDR3 DNA reads TGTGCCAGCAGTTTAGGGCTAGCTGGGAGTGAGCAGTTCTTC.

The chain is built from TRBV6-5 and TRBJ2-1; a weak D match, TRBD2 (5 bases). This CDR3 comprises 15 residues. Germline values: CDR1 MNHEY, CDR2 SVGAGI. V was trimmed by 6 bases and J by 5 bases, leaving 17 bases between them. CDR3 amino acids: CASRNGIVGNNEQFF. The CDR3 DNA follows: TGTGCCAGCAGGAACGGGATAGTGGGGAACAATGAGCAGTTCTTC.

J is TRBJ1-1 and V is TRBV2; no reliable D call. V lost 5 bases and J 4 bases, leaving 11 bases between the germline ends. Germline values: CDR1 SNHLY, CDR2 FYNNEI. The CDR3 is 13 amino acids. DNA for the CDR3: TGTGCCAGCAGTAGGGAGGGTAGCACTGAAGCTTTCTTT. Amino acids: CASSREGSTEAFF.

The gene calls are TRBV5-4 and TRBJ1-2; D possibly corresponds to TRBD1 (5 bases). The germline V gene has CDR1 SGHNT and CDR2 YYREEE (reference sequence). The CDR3 runs 15 residues. V was clipped by 0 bases and J by 2 bases, with 11 bases between them. CDR3 sequence (DNA): TGTGCCAGCAGCTTGGAGGGGTCTAAGAACTATGGCTACACCTTC. Its translation is CASSLEGSKNYGYTF.

The V and J genes are TRBV4-3 and TRBJ2-1; 7 bases line up with TRBD2. Trimming took 0 bases from V and 6 from J; bases not matched to a gene: 2. The CDR3 has 14 amino acids. The germline gives CDR1 LGHNA, CDR2 YSLEER. CDR3 nucleotide sequence: TGCGCCAGCAGCCAAGATACGGGAGGCAATGAGCAGTTCTTC. This codes for CASSQDTGGNEQFF.

The chain couples TRBV5-4 to TRBJ2-2, with TRBD2 identical over 11 bases. CDR3 length: 16 residues. With V trimmed by 4 bases and J by 5 bases, 7 bases remained unmatched. Germline values: CDR1 SGHNT, CDR2 YYREEE (reference sequence). In DNA, the CDR3 is TGTGCCAGCAGCATCCAAAGGACTAGCGGGACCGGGGAGCTGTTTTTT. Translating it yields CASSIQRTSGTGELFF.

This chain connects TRBV5-1 to TRBJ2-5, with 12 bases that match TRBD1. The J segment lost 2 bases and the V segment lost 5 bases, leaving 10 bases of the junction unmatched. The CDR3 covers 17 residues. In germline, CDR1 is SGHRS, CDR2 YFSETQ. In DNA form, the CDR3 reads TGCGCCAGCAGTACGGGCGGGACAGGGGGCACTCAAGAGACCCAGTACTTC. It specifies CASSTGGTGGTQETQYF. Drawing the rest from reference TRBV5-1 and TRBJ2-5, the complete variable domain is KAGVTQTPRYLIKTRGQQVTLSCSPISGHRSVSWYQQTPGQGLQFLFEYFSETQRNKGNFPGRFSGRQFSNSRSEMNVSTLELGDSALYLCASSTGGTGGTQETQYFGPGTRLLVL.

The J gene is TRBJ2-7, the V gene TRBV3-1 (or the pseudogene TRBV3-2), with a tentative D call TRBD2 (6 bases). The CDR3 extends over 16 amino acids. Trimming cost V 5 bases and J 5 bases, with 22 bases left between them. Germline CDR1 LGHDT, CDR2 YNNKEL (reference sequence). As DNA, the CDR3 is TGTGCCAGCAGCGGACTAAAGGGCCAAAGTAGAGACGAGCAGTACTTC. Translation gives CASSGLKGQSRDEQYF.

The J gene is TRBJ2-7, the V gene TRBV7-2; D possibly corresponds to TRBD2 (7 bases). Deletions cut 6 bases from V and 0 bases from J, with 12 bases between. CDR1 and CDR2 from the germline V gene are SGHTA and FQGNSA. CDR3 length: 14 residues. CDR3 sequence reads: CASRGGGSSYEQYF. CDR3 in DNA: TGTGCCAGCAGGGGAGGGGGTAGCTCCTACGAGCAGTACTTC.

The table lists this clone with a count of one. The chain couples TRBV18 to TRBJ1-1; D uncertain. CDR1 is KGHSH, CDR2 LQKENI, per germline. The length of the CDR3 is 15 residues. Trimming stripped 5 bases from V and 1 base from J, with 14 bases between. The CDR3 coding sequence is TGTGCCAGCTCAGCCCACAACCTTGGGAACACTGAAGCTTTCTTT. Translation gives CASSAHNLGNTEAFF.

This chain links TRBV7-8 with TRBJ1-1, with 10 positions matching TRBD1. Unmatched junction bases numbered 10, after V lost 5 bases and J lost 7 bases. The CDR3 has 15 amino acids. CDR1 and CDR2 from the germline V gene are SGHVS and FQNEAQ. The CDR3 loop is CASSLNPTGGDEAFF. The CDR3 coding sequence is TGTGCCAGCAGCCTAAACCCGACAGGGGGCGATGAAGCTTTCTTT.

V is TRBV7-9 and J is TRBJ2-5, with 8 bases fitting TRBD2. Looked up from germline, CDR1 is SEHNR and CDR2 is FQNEAQ (reference sequence). The V gene end was trimmed by 3 bases and the J gene end by 1 base; junction bases not matched to a gene: 4. The CDR3 runs 15 residues. CDR3 in amino acids: CASSLLAGRQETQYF. For the CDR3, the DNA is TGTGCCAGCAGCTTGCTAGCGGGCCGCCAAGAGACCCAGTACTTC. The complete variable domain, with remaining parts taken from reference TRBV7-9 and TRBJ2-5, reads DTGVSQNPRHKITKRGQNVTFRCDPISEHNRLYWYRQTLGQGPEFLTYFQNEAQLEKSRLLSDRFSAERPKGSFSTLEIQRTEQGDSAMYLCASSLLAGRQETQYFGPGTRLLVL.

V and J are TRBV5-1 and TRBJ2-1; 16 bases are a match to TRBD2. V dropped 4 bases and J dropped 1; count of bases not matched to a gene: 8. The CDR3 sequence is 19 residues long. From germline, CDR1 is SGHRS and CDR2 YFSETQ. The DNA of the CDR3 is TGCGCCAGCAGCGGATTGGGACTAGCGGGAGGGCAATCCTACAATGAGCAGTTCTTC. It yields the protein CASSGLGLAGGQSYNEQFF.

V gene TRBV28 combines with J gene TRBJ1-5; weak D call: TRBD1 (6 bases). V was shortened by 2 bases and J by 2 bases, with 10 bases between the two germline ends. The CDR3 contains 15 residues. CDR1 and CDR2 (germline): MDHEN, SYDVKM. CDR3 DNA sequence: TGTGCCAGCAGTTTAATTTCAGGGGGCAATCAGCCCCAGCATTTT. Encoded protein: CASSLISGGNQPQHF.

This chain uses TRBV30 with TRBJ1-2; TRBD1 aligns across 7 bases. The CDR3 is made up of 13 amino acids. V was pared by 6 bases and J by 4 bases, with 8 bases of the junction left unmatched. CDR1 GTSNPN and CDR2 SVGIG come from the germline V gene (reference sequence). CDR3 sequence: CACNSGTAYGYTF. The CDR3 region has the DNA TGTGCCTGTAATTCCGGGACAGCCTATGGCTACACCTTC. Full variable domain (missing parts from reference TRBV30 and TRBJ1-2): SQTIHQWPATLVQPVGSPLSLECTVEGTSNPNLYWYRQAAGRGLQLLFYSVGIGQISSEVPQNLSASRPQDRQFILSSKKLLLSDSGFYLCACNSGTAYGYTFGSGTRLTVV.

This chain joins TRBV30 and TRBJ1-1; no clear D gene. V was clipped by 0 bases and J by 3 bases, with 11 bases between them. Per germline, CDR1 GTSNPN and CDR2 SVGIG (reference sequence). The CDR3 is 14 residues long. The CDR3, as DNA: TGTGCCTGGAGTGTACGGCAGGCCTACACTGAAGCTTTCTTT. This gives the protein CAWSVRQAYTEAFF.